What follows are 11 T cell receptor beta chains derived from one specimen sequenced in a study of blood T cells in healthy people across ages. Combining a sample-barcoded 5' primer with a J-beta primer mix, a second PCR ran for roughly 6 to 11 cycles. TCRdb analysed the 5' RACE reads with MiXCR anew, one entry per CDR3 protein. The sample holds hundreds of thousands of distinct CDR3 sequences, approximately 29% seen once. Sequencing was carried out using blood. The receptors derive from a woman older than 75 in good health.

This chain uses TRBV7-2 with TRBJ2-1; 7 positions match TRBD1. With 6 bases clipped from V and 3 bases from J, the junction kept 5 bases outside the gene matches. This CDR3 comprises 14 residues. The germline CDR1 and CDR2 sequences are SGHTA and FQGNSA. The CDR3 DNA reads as TGTGCCAGCAGAGGGACAGATAGCTACAATGAGCAGTTCTTC. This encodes CASRGTDSYNEQFF.

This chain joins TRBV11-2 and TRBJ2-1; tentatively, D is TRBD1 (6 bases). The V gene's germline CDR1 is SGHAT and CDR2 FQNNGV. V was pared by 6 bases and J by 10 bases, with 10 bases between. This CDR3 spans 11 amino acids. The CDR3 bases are TGTGCCAGCAGTTTTACAGGGGAGCAGTTCTTC. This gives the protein CASSFTGEQFF.

For the CDR3, the DNA is TGCGCCAGCAGACACCATCCTACAGGGGAGGGCGAGCAGTACTTC. It encodes CASRHHPTGEGEQYF. The V call is TRBV4-1, the J call TRBJ2-7, with D perhaps being TRBD1 or TRBD2 (7 bases each). This CDR3 is 15 amino acids long. Trimming took 6 bases from V and 6 from J, leaving 21 bases between them. Germline V gene data show CDR1 as MGHRA and CDR2 as YSYEKL.

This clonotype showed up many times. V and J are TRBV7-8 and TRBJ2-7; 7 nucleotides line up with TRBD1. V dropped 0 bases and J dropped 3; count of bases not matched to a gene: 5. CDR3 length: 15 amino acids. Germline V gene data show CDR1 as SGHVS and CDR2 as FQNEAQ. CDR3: CASSLAHDRVYEQYF. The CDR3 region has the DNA TGTGCCAGCAGCTTAGCGCACGACAGGGTCTACGAGCAGTACTTC. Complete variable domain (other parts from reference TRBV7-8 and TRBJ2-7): GAGVSQSPRYKVAKRGQDVALRCDPISGHVSLFWYQQALGQGPEFLTYFQNEAQLDKSGLPSDRFFAERPEGSVSTLKIQRTQQEDSAVYLCASSLAHDRVYEQYFGPGTRLTVT.

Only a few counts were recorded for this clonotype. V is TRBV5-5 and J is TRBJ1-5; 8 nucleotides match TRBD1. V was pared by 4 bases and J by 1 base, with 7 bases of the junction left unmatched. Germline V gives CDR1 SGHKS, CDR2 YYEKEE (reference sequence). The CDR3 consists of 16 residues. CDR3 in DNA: TGTGCCAGCAGCCCCACAGGGGGGGCGAGCAATCAGCCCCAGCATTTT. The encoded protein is CASSPTGGASNQPQHF.

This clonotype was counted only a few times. This CDR3 is CASSYRGFWGQYF. CDR3 coding DNA: TGTGCCAGCAGTTATCGAGGGTTCTGGGGGCAGTACTTC. This chain joins TRBV28 and TRBJ2-5, with D perhaps given as TRBD1 or TRBD2 (5 bases each). The CDR3 is made up of 13 amino acids. V was trimmed by 4 bases and J by 11 bases, leaving 17 bases between them. Per germline, CDR1 MDHEN and CDR2 SYDVKM.

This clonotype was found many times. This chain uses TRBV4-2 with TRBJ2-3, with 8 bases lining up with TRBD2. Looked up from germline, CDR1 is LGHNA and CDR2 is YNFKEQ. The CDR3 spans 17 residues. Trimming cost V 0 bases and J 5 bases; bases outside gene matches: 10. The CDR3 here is CASSQDPSGGLRDTQYF. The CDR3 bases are TGTGCCAGCAGCCAAGATCCCAGCGGGGGCCTGAGAGATACGCAGTATTTT.

The CDR3 region is CASSFNRGRDTQYF. Here the CDR3 DNA reads TGCGCCAGCAGCTTTAACAGGGGGCGAGATACGCAGTATTTT. V is TRBV5-1 and J is TRBJ2-3, with 9 bases lining up with TRBD1. Trimming removed 2 bases from V and 5 bases from J; junction bases left unmatched: 3. The CDR3 runs to 14 residues. Germline values: CDR1 SGHRS, CDR2 YFSETQ.

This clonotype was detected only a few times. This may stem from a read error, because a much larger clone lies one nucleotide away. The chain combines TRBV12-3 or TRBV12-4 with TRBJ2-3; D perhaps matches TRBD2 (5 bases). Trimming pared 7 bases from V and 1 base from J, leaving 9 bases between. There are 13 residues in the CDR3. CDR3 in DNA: TGTGCCAGCACCACAGCGGGCACAGATACGCAGTATTTT. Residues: CASTTAGTDTQYF.

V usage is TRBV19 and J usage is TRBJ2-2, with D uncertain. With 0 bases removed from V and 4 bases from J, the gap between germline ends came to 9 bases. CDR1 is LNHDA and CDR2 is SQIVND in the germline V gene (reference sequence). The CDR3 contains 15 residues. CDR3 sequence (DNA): TGTGCCAGTAGTATAGACGGCAGTCTCACCGGGGAGCTGTTTTTT. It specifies CASSIDGSLTGELFF.

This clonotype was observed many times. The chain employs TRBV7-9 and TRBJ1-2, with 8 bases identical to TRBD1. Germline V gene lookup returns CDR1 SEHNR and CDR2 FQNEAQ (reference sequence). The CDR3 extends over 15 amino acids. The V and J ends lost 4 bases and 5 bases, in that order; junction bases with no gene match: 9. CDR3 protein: CASSSSGQGAYGYTF. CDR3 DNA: TGTGCCAGCAGCTCTAGTGGGCAGGGGGCGTATGGCTACACCTTC.